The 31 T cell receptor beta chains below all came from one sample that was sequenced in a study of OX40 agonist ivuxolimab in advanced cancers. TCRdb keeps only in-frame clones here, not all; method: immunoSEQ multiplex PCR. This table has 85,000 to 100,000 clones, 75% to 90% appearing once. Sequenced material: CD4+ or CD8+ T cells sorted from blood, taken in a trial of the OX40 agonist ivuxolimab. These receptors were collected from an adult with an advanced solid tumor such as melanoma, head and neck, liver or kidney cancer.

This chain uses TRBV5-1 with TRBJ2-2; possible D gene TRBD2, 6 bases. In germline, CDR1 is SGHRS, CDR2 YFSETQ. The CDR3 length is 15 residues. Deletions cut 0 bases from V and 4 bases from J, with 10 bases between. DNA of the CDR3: TGCGCCAGCAGCTTGGTAGCGACTAGCACCGGGGAGCTGTTTTTT. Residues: CASSLVATSTGELFF.

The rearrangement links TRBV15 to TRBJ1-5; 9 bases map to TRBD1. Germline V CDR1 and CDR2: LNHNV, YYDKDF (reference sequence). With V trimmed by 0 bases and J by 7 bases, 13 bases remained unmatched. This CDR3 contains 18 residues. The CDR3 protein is CATSRDPHLDRGGQPQHF. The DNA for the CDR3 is TGTGCCACCAGCAGAGACCCCCATCTAGACAGGGGGGGACAGCCCCAGCATTTT.

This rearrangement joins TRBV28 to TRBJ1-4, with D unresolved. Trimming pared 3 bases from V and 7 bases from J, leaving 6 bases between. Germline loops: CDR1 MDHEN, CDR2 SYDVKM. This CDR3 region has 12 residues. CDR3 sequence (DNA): TGTGCCAGCAGTTTTGTCCCTGAAAAACTGTTTTTT. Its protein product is CASSFVPEKLFF.

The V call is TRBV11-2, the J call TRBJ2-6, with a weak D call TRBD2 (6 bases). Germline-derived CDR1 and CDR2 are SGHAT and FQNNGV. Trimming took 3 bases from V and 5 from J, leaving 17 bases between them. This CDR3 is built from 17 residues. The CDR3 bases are TGTGCCAGCAGCTTCCTCCCCGGGGGAGGCTGGGCCAACGTCCTGACTTTC. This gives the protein CASSFLPGGGWANVLTF.

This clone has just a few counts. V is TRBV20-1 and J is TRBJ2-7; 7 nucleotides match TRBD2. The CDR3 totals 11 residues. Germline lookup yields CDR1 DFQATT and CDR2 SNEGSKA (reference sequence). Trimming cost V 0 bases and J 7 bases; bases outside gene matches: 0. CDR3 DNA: TGCAGTGCTAGAGAGGGGGGGGAGCAGTACGTC. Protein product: CSAREGGEQYV.

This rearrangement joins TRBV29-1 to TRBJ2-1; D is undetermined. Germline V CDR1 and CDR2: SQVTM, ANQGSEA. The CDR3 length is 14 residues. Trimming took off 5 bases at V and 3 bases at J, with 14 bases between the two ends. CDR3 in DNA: TGCAGCGTTCGTGGTCGGAACTTCTACAATGAGCAGTTCTTC. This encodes CSVRGRNFYNEQFF.

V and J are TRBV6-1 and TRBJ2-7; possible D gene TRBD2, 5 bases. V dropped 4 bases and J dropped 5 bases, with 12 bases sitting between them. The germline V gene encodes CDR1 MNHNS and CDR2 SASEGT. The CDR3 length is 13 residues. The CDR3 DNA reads TGTGCCAGCAGTGTGGAGAGGGCGGACGAGCAGTACGTC. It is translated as CASSVERADEQYV.

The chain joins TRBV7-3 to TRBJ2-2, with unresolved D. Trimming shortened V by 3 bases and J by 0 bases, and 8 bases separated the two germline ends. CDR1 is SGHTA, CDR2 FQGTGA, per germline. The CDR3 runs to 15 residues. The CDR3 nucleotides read TGTGCCAGCAGCTTGGGTTACTCGAACACCGGGGAGCTGTTTTTT. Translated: CASSLGYSNTGELFF.

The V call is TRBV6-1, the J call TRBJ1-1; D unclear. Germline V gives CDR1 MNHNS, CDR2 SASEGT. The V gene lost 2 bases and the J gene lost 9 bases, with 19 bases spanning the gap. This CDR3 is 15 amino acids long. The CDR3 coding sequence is TGTGCCAGCAGTGAACGGAGGTTGGGTCTCCAACAAGCTTTCTTT. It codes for CASSERRLGLQQAFF.

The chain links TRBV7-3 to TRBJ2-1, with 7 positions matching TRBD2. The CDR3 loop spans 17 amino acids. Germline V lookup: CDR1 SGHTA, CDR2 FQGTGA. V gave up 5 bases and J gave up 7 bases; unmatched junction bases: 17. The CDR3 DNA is TGTGCCAGCAGCCGAAGCGGGATAGCTACCTTGGGGAATGAGCAGTTCTTC. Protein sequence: CASSRSGIATLGNEQFF.

CDR3 coding DNA: TGTGCCAGCAGCTTACTAGCCAAAAACATTCAGTACTTC. This sequence encodes CASSLLAKNIQYF. V usage is TRBV7-8 and J usage is TRBJ2-4; D not resolved. This CDR3 has 13 residues. Germline CDR1 SGHVS, CDR2 FQNEAQ. V was cut by 2 bases and J by 0 bases, with 2 bases left in between.

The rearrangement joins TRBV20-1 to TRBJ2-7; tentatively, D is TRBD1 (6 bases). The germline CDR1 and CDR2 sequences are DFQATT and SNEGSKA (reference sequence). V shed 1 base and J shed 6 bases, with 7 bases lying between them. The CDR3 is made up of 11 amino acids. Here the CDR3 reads CSARARGEQYV. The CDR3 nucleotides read TGCAGTGCTAGAGCCAGGGGCGAGCAGTACGTC.

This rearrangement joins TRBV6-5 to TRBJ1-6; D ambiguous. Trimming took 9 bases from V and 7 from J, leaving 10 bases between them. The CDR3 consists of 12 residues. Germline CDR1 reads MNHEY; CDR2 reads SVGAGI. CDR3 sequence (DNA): TGTGCCAGTAACTCTGGGAATTCACCCCTCCACTTT. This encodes CASNSGNSPLHF.

The CDR3 sequence is CASSLGPDGGYGYTF. The CDR3 DNA sequence: TGTGCCAGCAGCTTAGGACCCGACGGAGGTTATGGCTACACCTTC. The V call is TRBV7-8, the J call TRBJ1-2, with D uncertain. This CDR3 is built from 15 residues. In germline, CDR1 is SGHVS, CDR2 FQNEAQ. V gave up 1 base and J gave up 5 bases, with 14 bases separating them.

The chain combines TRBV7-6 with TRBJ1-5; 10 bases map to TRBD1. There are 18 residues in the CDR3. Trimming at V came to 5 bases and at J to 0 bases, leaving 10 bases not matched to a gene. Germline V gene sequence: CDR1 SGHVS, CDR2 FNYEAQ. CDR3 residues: CASSRGGTGVDSNQPQHF. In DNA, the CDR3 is TGTGCCAGCAGCAGGGGGGGGACAGGGGTGGATAGCAATCAGCCCCAGCATTTT.

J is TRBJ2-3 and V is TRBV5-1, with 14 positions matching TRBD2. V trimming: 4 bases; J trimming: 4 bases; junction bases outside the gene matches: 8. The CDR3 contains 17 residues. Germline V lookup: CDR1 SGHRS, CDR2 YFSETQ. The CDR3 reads CASSLGLAGVSSDTQYF. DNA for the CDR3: TGCGCCAGCAGCCTGGGACTAGCGGGGGTCTCGTCAGATACGCAGTATTTT.

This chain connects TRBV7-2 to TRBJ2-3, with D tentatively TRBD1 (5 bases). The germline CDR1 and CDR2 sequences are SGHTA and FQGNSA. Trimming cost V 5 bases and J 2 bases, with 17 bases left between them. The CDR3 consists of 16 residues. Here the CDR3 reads CASSIGYRLNTDTQYF. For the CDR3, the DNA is TGTGCCAGCAGCATCGGTTACAGGTTAAACACAGATACGCAGTATTTT.

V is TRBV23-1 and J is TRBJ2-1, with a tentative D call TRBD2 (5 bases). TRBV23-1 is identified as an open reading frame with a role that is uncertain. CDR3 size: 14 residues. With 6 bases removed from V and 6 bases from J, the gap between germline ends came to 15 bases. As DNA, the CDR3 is TGCGCCAGCAGATTCGCGGGTATGGTCAATGAGCAGTTCTTC. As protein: CASRFAGMVNEQFF.

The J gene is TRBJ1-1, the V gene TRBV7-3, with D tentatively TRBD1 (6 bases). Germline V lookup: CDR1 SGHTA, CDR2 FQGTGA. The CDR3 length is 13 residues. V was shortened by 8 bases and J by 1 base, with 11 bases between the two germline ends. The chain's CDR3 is CASRLDRNTEAFF. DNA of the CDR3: TGTGCCAGCCGGTTGGACAGGAACACTGAAGCTTTCTTT.

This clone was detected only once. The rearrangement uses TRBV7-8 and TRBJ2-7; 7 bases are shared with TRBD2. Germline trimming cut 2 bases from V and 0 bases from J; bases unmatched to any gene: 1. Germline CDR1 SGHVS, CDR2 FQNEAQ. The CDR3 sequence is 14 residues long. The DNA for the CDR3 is TGTGCCAGCAGCTTAACTAGCGCCTCCTACGAGCAGTACTTC. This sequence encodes CASSLTSASYEQYF. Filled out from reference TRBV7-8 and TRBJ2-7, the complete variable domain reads GAGVSQSPRYKVAKRGQDVALRCDPISGHVSLFWYQQALGQGPEFLTYFQNEAQLDKSGLPSDRFFAERPEGSVSTLKIQRTQQEDSAVYLCASSLTSASYEQYFGPGTRLTVT.

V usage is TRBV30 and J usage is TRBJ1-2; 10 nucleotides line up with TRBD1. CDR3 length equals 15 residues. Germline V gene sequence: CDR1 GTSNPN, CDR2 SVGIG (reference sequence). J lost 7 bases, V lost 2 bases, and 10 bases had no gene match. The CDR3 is CAWSLRGQGLGGYTF. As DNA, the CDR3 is TGTGCCTGGAGTCTGAGGGGACAGGGGCTCGGTGGCTACACCTTC.

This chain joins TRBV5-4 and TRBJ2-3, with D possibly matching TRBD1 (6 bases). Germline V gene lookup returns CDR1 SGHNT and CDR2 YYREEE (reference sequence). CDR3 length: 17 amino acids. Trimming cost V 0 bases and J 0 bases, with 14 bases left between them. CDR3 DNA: TGTGCCAGCAGCTTGGGGGGTCGACAGGCAAGCACAGATACGCAGTATTTT. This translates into CASSLGGRQASTDTQYF.

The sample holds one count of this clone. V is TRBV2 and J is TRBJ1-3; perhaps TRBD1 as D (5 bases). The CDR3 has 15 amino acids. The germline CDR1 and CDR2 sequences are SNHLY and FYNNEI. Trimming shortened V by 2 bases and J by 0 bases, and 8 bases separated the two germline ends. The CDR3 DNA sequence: TGTGCCAGCAGTGAATGGGGCTCCTCTGGAAACACCATATATTTT. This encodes CASSEWGSSGNTIYF.

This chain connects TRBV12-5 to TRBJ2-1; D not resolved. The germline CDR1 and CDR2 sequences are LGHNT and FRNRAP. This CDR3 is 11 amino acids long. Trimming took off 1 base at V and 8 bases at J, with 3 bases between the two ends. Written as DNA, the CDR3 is TGTGCTAGTGGTTTGGAGGATGAGCAGTTCTTC. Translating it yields CASGLEDEQFF.

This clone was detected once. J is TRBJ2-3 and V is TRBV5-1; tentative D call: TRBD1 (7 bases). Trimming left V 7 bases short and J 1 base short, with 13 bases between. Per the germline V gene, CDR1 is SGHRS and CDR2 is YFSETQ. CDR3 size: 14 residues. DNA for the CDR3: TGCGCCAGCGGGGCGGGGACAGGCACAGATACGCAGTATTTT. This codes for CASGAGTGTDTQYF.

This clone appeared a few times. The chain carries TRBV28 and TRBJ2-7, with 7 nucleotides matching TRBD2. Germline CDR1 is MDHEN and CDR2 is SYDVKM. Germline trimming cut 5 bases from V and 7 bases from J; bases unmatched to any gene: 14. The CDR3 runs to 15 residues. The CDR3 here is CASSPPRTSLTEQYF. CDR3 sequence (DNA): TGTGCCAGCAGTCCGCCAAGGACTAGTCTAACTGAGCAGTACTTC.

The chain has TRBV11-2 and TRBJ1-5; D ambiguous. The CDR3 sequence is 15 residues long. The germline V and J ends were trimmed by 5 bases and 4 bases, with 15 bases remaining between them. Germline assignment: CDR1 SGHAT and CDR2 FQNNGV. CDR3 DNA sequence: TGTGCCAGCAGCACCGAACAGTTTGGTAATCAGCCCCAGCATTTT. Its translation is CASSTEQFGNQPQHF.

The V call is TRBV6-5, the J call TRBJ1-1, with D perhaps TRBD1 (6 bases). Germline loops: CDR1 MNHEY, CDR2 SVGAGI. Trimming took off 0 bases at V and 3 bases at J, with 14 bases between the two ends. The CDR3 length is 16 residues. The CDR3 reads CASSYSEWRGDTEAFF. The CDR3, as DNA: TGTGCCAGCAGTTACTCGGAGTGGAGGGGGGACACTGAAGCTTTCTTT.

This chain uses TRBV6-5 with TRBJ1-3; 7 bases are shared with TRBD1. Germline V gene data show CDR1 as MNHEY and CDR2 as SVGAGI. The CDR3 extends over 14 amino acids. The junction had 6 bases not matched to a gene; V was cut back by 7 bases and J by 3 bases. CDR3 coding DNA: TGTGCCAGCAAGACAGGGTCGGGTGGAAACACCATATATTTT. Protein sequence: CASKTGSGGNTIYF.

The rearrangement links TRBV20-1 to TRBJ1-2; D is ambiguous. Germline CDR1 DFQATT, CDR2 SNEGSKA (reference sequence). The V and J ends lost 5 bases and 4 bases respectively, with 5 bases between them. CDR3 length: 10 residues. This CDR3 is CSAAGYGYTF. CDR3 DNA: TGCAGTGCTGCGGGCTATGGCTACACCTTC.

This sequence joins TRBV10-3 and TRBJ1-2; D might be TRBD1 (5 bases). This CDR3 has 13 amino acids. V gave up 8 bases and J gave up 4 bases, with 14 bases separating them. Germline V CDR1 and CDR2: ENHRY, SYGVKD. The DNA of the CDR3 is TGTGCCATCCCTAAGGAGGGGTCCTATGGCTACACCTTC. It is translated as CAIPKEGSYGYTF.